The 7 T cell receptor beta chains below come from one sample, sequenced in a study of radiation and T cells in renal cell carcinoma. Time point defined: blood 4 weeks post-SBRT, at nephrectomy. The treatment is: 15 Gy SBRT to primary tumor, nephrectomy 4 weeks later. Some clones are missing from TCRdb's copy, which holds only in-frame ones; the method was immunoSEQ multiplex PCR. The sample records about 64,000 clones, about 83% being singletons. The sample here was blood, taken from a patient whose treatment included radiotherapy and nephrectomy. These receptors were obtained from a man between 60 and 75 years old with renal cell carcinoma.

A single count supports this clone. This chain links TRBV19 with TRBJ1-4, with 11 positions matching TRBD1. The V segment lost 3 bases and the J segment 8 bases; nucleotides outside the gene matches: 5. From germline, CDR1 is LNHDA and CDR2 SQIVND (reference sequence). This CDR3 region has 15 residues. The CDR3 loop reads CASSIPGQGEEKLFF. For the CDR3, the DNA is TGTGCCAGTAGTATTCCGGGACAGGGGGAAGAAAAACTGTTTTTT.

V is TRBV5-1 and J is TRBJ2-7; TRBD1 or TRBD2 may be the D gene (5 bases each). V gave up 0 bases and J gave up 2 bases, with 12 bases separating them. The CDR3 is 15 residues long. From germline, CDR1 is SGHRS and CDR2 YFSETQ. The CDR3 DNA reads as TGCGCCAGCAGCTTGGTTGGGACCATAACCTACGAGCAGTACGTC. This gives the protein CASSLVGTITYEQYV.

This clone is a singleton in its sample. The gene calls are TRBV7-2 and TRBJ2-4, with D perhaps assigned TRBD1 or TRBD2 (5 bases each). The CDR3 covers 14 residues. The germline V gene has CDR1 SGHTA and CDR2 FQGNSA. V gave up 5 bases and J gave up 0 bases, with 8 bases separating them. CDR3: CASSPGTAKNIQYF. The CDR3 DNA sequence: TGTGCCAGCAGCCCGGGGACAGCCAAAAACATTCAGTACTTC.

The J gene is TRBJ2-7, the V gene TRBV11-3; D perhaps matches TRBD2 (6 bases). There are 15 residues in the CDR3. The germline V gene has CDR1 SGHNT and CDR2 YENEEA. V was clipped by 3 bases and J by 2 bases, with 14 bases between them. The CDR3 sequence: CASSFAGSATYEQYV. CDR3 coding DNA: TGTGCCAGCAGCTTCGCGGGGTCCGCTACCTACGAGCAGTACGTC.

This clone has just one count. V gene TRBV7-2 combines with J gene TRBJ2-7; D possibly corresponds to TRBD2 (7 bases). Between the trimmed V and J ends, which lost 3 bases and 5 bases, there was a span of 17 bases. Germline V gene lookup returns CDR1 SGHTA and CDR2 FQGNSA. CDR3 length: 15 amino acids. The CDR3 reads CASSFGGAGNDEQYF. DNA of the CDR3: TGTGCCAGCAGCTTTGGGGGGGCAGGCAACGACGAGCAGTACTTC.

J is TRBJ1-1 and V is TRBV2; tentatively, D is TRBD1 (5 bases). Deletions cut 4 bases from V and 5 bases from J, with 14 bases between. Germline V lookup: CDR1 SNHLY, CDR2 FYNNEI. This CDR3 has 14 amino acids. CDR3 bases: TGTGCCAGCAGTGTGTCAGGGAGACGGACTGAAGCTTTCTTT. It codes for CASSVSGRRTEAFF.

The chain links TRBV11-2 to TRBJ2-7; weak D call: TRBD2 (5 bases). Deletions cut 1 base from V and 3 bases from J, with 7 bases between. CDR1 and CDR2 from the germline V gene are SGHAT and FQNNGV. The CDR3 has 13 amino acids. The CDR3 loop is CASSLARGYEQYV. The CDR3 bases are TGTGCCAGCAGCTTAGCCCGGGGCTACGAGCAGTACGTC.